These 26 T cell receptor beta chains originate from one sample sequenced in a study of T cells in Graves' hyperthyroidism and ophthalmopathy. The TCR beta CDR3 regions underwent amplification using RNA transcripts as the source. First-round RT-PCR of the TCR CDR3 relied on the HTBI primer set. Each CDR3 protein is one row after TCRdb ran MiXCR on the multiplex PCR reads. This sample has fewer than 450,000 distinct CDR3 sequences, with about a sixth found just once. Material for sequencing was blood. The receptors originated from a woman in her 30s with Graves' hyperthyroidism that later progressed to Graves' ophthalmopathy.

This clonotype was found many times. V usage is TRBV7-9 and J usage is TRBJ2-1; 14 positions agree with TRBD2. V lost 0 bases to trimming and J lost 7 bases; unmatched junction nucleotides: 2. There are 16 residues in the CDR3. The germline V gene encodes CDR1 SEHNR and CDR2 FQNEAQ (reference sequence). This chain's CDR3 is CASSLAGLAGENEQFF. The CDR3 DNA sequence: TGTGCCAGCAGCTTAGCGGGACTAGCGGGAGAAAATGAGCAGTTCTTC.

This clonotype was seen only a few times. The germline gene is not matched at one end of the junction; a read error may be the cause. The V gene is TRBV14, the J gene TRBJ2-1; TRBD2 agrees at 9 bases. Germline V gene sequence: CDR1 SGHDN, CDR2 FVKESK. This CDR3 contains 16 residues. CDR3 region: CTSSQLAGVKGNEQFF. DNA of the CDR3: TGTACCAGCAGCCAATTAGCGGGGGTAAAAGGGAATGAGCAGTTCTTC.

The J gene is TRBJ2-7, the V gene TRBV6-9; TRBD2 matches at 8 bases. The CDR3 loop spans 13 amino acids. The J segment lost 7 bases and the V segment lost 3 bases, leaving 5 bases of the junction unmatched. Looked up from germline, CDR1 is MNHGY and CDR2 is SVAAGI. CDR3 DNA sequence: TGTGCCAGCAGTTACGGGAGGGGGGAGGAGCAGTACTTC. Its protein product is CASSYGRGEEQYF.

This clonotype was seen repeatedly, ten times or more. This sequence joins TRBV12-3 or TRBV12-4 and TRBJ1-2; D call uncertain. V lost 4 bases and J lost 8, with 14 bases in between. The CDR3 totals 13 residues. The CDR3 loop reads CASSYGEAEGYTF. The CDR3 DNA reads TGTGCCAGCAGTTACGGGGAAGCGGAGGGCTACACCTTC.

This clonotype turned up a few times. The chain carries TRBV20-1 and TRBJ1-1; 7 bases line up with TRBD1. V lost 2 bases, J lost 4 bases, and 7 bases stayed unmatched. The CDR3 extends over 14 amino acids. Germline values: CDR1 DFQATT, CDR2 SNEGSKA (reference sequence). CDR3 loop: CSARLPGGSTEAFF. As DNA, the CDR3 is TGCAGTGCTAGATTGCCAGGGGGGTCCACTGAAGCTTTCTTT.

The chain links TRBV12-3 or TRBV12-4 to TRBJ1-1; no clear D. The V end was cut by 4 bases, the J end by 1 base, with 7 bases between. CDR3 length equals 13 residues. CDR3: CASSSNWNTEAFF. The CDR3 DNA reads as TGTGCCAGCAGTTCCAACTGGAACACTGAAGCTTTCTTT.

CDR3 region: CASSLVLAGGPYEQYF. The CDR3 nucleotides are TGTGCCAGCAGCTTGGTACTAGCGGGAGGGCCCTACGAGCAGTACTTC. The chain joins TRBV5-5 to TRBJ2-7; TRBD2 matches at 13 bases. The CDR3 loop spans 16 amino acids. The germline CDR1 and CDR2 sequences are SGHKS and YYEKEE (reference sequence). The J segment lost 2 bases and the V segment lost 0 bases, leaving 2 bases of the junction unmatched.

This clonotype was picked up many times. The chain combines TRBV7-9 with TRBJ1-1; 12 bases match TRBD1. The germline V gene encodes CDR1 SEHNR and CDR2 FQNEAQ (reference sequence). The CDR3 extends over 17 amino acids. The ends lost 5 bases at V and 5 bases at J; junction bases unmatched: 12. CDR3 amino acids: CASSDARGTGGWTEAFF. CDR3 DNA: TGTGCCAGCAGCGACGCACGTGGGACAGGGGGCTGGACTGAAGCTTTCTTT. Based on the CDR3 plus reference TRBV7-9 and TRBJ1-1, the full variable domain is DTGVSQNPRHKITKRGQNVTFRCDPISEHNRLYWYRQTLGQGPEFLTYFQNEAQLEKSRLLSDRFSAERPKGSFSTLEIQRTEQGDSAMYLCASSDARGTGGWTEAFFGQGTRLTVV.

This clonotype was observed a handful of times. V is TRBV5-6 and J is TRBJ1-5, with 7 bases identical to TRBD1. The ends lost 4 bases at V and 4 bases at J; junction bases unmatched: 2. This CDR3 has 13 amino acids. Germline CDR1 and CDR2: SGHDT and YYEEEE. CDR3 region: CASSPQGNQPQHF. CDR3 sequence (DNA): TGTGCCAGCAGCCCACAGGGGAATCAGCCCCAGCATTTT.

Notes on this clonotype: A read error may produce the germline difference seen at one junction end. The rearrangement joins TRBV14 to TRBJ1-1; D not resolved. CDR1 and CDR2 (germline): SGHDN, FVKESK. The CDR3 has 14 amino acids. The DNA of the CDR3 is TGCGCCAGCAGCCAAGTCGCTGTCGGGACTGAAGCTTTCTTT. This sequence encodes CASSQVAVGTEAFF. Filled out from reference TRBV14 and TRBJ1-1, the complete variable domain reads EAGVTQFPSHSVIEKGQTVTLRCDPISGHDNLYWYRRVMGKEIKFLLHFVKESKQDESGMPNNRFLAERTGGTYSTLKVQPAELEDSGVYFCASSQVAVGTEAFFGQGTRLTVV.

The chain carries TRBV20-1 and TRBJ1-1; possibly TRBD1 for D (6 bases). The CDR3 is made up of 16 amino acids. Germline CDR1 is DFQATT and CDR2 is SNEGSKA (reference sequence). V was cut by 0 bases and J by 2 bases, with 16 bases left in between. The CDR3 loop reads CSARDSGRTVNTEAFF. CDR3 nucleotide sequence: TGCAGTGCTAGAGATTCCGGACGGACAGTAAACACTGAAGCTTTCTTT.

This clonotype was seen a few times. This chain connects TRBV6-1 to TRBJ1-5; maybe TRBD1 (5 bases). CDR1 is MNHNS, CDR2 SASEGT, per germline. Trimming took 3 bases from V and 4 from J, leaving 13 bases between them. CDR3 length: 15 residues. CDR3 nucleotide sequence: TGTGCCAGCAGTGAGATCCTAGGGGATAATCAGCCCCAGCATTTT. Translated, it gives CASSEILGDNQPQHF.

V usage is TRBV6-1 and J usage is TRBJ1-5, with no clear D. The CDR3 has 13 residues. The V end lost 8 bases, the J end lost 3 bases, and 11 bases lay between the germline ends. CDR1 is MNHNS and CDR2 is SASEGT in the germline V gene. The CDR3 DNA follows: TGTGCCAGCTCTGCAGTAATCAATCAGCCCCAGCATTTT. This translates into CASSAVINQPQHF.

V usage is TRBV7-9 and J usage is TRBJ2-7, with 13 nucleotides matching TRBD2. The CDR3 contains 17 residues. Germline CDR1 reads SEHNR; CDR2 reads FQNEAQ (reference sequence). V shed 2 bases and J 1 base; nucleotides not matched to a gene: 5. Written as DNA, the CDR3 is TGTGCCAGCAGCTTACGGACTAGCGGGAGAAAATCCTACGAGCAGTACTTC. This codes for CASSLRTSGRKSYEQYF.

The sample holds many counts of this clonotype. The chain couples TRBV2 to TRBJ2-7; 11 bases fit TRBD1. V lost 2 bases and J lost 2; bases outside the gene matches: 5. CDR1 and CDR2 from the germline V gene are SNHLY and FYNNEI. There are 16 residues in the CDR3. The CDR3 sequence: CASSESKGQGAYEQYF. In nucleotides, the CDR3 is TGTGCCAGCAGTGAAAGTAAGGGACAGGGGGCCTACGAGCAGTACTTC. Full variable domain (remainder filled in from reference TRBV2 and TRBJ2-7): EPEVTQTPSHQVTQMGQEVILRCVPISNHLYFYWYRQILGQKVEFLVSFYNNEISEKSEIFDDQFSVERPDGSNFTLKIRSTKLEDSAMYFCASSESKGQGAYEQYFGPGTRLTVT.

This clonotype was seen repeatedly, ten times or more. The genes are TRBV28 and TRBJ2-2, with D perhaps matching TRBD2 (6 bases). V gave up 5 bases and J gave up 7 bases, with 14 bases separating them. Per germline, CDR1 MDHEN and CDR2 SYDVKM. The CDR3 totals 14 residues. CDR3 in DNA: TGTGCCAGCAGTGATATCCGGGGAGGCGGGGAGCTGTTTTTT. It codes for CASSDIRGGGELFF.

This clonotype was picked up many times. The CDR3 spells CASSVLETDTQYF. As DNA, the CDR3 is TGTGCCAGCAGTGTGCTTGAAACAGATACGCAGTATTTT. The chain has TRBV6-1 and TRBJ2-3; D gene uncertain. Germline values: CDR1 MNHNS, CDR2 SASEGT. The CDR3 has 13 residues. With 4 bases removed from V and 3 bases from J, the gap between germline ends came to 8 bases.

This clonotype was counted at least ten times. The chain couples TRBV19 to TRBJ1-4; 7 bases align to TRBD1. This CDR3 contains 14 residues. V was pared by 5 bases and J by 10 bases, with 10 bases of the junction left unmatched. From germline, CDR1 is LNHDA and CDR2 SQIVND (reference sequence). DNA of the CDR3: TGTGCCAGTAGTCTTCAGACAGGGATCGCAAAACTGTTTTTT. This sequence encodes CASSLQTGIAKLFF.

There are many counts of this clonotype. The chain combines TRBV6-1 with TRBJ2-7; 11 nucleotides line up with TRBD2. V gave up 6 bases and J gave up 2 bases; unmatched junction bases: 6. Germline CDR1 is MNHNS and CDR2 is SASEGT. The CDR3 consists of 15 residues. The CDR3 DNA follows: TGTGCCAGCAGCCCCGGGACTAGCGGTCCCTACGAGCAGTACTTC. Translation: CASSPGTSGPYEQYF.

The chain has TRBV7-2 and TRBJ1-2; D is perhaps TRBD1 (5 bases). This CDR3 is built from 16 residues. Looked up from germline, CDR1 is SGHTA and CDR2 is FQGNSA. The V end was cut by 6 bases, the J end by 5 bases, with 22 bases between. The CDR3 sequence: CASRSWDAGELYGYTF. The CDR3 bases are TGTGCCAGCAGATCTTGGGACGCAGGAGAACTATATGGCTACACCTTC.

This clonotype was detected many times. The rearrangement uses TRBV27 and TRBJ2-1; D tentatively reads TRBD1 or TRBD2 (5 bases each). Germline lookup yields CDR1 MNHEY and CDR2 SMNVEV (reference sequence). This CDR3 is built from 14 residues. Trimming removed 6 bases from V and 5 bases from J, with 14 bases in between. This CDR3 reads CASSGTLYHNEQFF. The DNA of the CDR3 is TGTGCCAGCAGCGGGACCCTGTACCACAATGAGCAGTTCTTC.

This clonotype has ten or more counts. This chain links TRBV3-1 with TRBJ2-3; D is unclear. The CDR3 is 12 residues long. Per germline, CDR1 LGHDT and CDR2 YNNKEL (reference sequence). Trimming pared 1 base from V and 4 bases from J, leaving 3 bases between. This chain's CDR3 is CASSQAPDTQYF. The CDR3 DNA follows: TGTGCCAGCAGCCAAGCTCCAGATACGCAGTATTTT.

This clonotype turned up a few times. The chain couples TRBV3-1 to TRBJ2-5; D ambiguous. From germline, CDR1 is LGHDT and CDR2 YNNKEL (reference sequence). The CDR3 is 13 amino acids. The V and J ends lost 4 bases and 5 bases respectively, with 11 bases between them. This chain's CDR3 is CASSRLLTETQYF. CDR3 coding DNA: TGTGCCAGCAGCCGACTTCTGACGGAGACCCAGTACTTC.

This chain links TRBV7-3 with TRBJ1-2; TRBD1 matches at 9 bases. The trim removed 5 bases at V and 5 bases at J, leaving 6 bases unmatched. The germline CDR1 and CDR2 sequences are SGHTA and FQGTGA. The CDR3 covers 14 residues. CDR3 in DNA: TGTGCCAGCAGCCAATCTGACAGGGGGTATGGCTACACCTTC. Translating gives CASSQSDRGYGYTF.

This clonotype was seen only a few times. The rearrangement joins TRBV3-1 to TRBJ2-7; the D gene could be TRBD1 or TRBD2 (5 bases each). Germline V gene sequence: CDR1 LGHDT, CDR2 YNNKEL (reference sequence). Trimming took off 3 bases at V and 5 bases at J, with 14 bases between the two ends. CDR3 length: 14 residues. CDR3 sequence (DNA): TGTGCCAGCAGCCAGACCGGGACGGATCACGAGCAGTACTTC. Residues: CASSQTGTDHEQYF.

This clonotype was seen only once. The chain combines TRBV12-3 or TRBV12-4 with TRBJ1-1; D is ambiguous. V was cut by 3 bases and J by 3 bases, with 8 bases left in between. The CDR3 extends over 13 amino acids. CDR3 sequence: CASSFGWDTEAFF. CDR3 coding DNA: TGTGCCAGCAGTTTTGGGTGGGACACTGAAGCTTTCTTT.